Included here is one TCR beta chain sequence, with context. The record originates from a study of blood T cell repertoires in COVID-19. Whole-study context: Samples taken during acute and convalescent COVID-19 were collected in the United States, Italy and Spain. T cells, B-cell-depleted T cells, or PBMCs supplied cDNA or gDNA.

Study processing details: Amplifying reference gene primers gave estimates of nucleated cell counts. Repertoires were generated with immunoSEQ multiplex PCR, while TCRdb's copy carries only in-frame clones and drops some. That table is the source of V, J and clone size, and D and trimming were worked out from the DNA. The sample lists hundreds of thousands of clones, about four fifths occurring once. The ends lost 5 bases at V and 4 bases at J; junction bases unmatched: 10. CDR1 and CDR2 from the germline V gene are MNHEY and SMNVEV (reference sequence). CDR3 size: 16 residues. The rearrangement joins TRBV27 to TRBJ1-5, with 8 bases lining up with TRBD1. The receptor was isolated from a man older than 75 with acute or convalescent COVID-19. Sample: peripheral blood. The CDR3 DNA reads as TGTGCCAGCAGTCGTAGGACAGGGAGGGGGAATCAGCCCCAGCATTTT. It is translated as CASSRRTGRGNQPQHF.